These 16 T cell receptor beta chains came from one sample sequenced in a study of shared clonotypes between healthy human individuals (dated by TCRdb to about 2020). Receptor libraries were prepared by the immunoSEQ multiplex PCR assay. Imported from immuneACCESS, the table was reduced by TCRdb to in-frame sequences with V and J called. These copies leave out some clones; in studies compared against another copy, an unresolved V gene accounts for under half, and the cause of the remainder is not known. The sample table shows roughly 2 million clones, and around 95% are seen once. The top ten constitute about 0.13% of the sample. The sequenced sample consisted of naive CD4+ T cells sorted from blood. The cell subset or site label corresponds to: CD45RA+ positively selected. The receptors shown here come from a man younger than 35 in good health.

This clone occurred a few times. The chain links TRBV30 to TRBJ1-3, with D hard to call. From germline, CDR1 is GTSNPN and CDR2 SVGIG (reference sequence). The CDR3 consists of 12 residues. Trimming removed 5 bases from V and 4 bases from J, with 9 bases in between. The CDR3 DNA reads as TGTGCCTGGGCCAACCTGGGAAACACCATATATTTT. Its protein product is CAWANLGNTIYF.

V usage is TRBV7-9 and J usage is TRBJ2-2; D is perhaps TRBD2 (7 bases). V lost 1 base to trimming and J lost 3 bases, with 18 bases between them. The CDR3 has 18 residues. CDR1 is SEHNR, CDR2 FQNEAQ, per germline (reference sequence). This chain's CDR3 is CASSLVGGRVPYTGELFF. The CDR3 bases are TGTGCCAGCAGCTTAGTCGGGGGGCGCGTCCCATACACCGGGGAGCTGTTTTTT.

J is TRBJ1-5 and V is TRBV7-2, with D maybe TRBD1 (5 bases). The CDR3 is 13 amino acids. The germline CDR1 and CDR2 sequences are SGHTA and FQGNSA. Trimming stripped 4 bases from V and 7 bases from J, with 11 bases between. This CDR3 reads CASSWDGGQPQHF. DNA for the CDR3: TGTGCCAGCAGCTGGGACGGAGGACAGCCCCAGCATTTT.

CDR3 amino acids: CASSGASSEQYF. Written as DNA, the CDR3 is TGTGCCAGCAGCGGGGCTTCATCCGAGCAGTACTTC. This chain connects TRBV2 to TRBJ2-7; the D call may be TRBD1 or TRBD2 (5 bases each). Per the germline V gene, CDR1 is SNHLY and CDR2 is FYNNEI. Trimming shortened V by 6 bases and J by 6 bases, and 12 bases separated the two germline ends. This CDR3 comprises 12 residues.

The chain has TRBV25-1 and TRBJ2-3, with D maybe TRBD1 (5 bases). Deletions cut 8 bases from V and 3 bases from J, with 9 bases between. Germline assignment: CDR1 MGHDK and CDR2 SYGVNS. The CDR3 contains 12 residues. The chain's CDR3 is CASSGATDTQYF. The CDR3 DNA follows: TGTGCCAGCTCTGGGGCAACAGATACGCAGTATTTT.

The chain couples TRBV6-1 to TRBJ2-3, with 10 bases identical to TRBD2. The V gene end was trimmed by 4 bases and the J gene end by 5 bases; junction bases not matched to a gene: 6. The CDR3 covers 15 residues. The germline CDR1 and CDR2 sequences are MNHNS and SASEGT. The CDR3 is CASSGQRGGVDTQYF. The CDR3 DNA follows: TGTGCCAGCAGTGGCCAGCGGGGGGGCGTAGATACGCAGTATTTT.

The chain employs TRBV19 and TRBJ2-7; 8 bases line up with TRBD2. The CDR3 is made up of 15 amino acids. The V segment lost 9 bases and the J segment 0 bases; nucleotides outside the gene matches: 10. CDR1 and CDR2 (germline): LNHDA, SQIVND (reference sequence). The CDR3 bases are TGTGCCAGCCCCTTACTAGCGGAGACCTCCTACGAGCAGTACTTC. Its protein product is CASPLLAETSYEQYF.

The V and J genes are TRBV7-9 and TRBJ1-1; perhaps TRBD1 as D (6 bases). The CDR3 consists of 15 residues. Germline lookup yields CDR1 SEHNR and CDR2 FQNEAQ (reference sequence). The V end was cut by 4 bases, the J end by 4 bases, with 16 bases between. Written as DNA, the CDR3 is TGTGCCAGCAGCTCAAGAGGACAGAAAAGCACTGAAGCTTTCTTT. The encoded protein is CASSSRGQKSTEAFF.

This CDR3 is CAWRKSGGTDTQYF. The CDR3 DNA sequence: TGTGCCTGGAGAAAGAGCGGGGGGACAGATACGCAGTATTTT. The V call is TRBV30, the J call TRBJ2-3, with TRBD2 matching over 9 bases. With V trimmed by 3 bases and J by 3 bases, 4 bases remained unmatched. From germline, CDR1 is GTSNPN and CDR2 SVGIG (reference sequence). The CDR3 runs 14 residues.

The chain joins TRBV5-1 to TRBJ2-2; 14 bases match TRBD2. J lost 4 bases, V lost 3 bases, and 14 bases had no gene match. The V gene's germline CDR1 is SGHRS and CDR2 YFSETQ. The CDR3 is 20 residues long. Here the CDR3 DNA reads TGCGCCAGCAGCTCGCCTAAAGGGACTAGCGGGAGTATGGGCACCGGGGAGCTGTTTTTT. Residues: CASSSPKGTSGSMGTGELFF.

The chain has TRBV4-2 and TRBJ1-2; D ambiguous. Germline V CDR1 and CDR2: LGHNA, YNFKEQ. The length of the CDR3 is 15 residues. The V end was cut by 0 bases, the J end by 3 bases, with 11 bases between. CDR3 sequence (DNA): TGTGCCAGCAGCCAAGAAAAAGCATCTCACTATGGCTACACCTTC. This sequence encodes CASSQEKASHYGYTF.

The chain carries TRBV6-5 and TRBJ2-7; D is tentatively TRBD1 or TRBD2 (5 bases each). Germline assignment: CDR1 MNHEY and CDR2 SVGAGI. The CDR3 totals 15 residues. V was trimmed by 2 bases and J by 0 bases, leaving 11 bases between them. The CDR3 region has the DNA TGTGCCAGCAGTTACGGGGGTCAGAACTCCTACGAGCAGTACTTC. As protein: CASSYGGQNSYEQYF.

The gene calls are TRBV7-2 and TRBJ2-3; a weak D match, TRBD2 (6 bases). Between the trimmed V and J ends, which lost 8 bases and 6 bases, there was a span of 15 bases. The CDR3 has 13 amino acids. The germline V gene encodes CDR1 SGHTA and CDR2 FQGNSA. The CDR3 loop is CASSGGERDTQYF. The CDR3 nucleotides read TGTGCCAGCTCGGGCGGGGAAAGGGATACGCAGTATTTT. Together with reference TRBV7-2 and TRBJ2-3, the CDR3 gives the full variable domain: GAGVSQSPSNKVTEKGKDVELRCDPISGHTALYWYRQSLGQGLEFLIYFQGNSAPDKSGLPSDRFSAERTGGSVSTLTIQRTQQEDSAVYLCASSGGERDTQYFGPGTRLTVL.

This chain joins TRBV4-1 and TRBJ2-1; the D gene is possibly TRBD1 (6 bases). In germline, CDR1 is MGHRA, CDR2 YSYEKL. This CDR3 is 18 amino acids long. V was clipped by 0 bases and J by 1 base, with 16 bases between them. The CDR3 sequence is CASSQDASQGRSYNEQFF. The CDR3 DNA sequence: TGCGCCAGCAGCCAAGACGCGTCACAGGGAAGATCCTACAATGAGCAGTTCTTC.

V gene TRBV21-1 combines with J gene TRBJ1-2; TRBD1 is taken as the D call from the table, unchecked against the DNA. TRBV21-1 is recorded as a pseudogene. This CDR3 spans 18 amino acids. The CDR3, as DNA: TGTGCCAGCAGCAACCTTTGGGACAGGGATTTGACGAACTATGGCTACACCTTC. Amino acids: CASSNLWDRDLTNYGYTF.

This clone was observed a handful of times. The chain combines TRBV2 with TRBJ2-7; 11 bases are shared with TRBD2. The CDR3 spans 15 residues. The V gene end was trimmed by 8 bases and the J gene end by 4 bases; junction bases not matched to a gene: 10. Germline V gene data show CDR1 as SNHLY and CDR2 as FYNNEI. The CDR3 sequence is CASQGLAGGGYEQYF. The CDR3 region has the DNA TGTGCCAGCCAAGGGCTAGCGGGGGGCGGGTACGAGCAGTACTTC.